These 27 T cell receptor beta chains share one sample of origin, sequenced in a study of blood T cell repertoires in COVID-19. Method: immunoSEQ multiplex PCR; TCRdb's copy keeps in-frame clones and lacks some. The sample carries 400,000 to 500,000 clones, approximately 90% recorded once. What was sequenced was PBMCs or T cells enriched from blood (not recorded which). These receptors originate from a woman under 30 who had been exposed to COVID-19.

This clone was observed a few times. The CDR3, as DNA: TGTGCCAGCAGTTTATCCGGGGGTTACGCTAACTATGGCTACACCTTC. Amino acid sequence: CASSLSGGYANYGYTF. The rearrangement links TRBV28 to TRBJ1-2; D perhaps matches TRBD1 (5 bases). Trimming left V 1 base short and J 0 bases short, with 12 bases between. Looked up from germline, CDR1 is MDHEN and CDR2 is SYDVKM. CDR3 length: 16 amino acids.

This rearrangement joins TRBV14 to TRBJ1-2; the D is unclear. This CDR3 region has 14 residues. Germline CDR1 reads SGHDN; CDR2 reads FVKESK. V was cut by 3 bases and J by 0 bases, with 8 bases left in between. The DNA for the CDR3 is TGTGCCAGCAGCCAGGGCGAGCCTAACTATGGCTACACCTTC. As protein: CASSQGEPNYGYTF.

This chain joins TRBV28 and TRBJ1-3; 7 positions agree with TRBD1. Germline CDR1 and CDR2: MDHEN and SYDVKM. Germline trimming cut 6 bases from V and 0 bases from J; bases unmatched to any gene: 8. The CDR3 runs to 16 residues. CDR3 nucleotide sequence: TGTGCCAGCAGCGCAGACAGGGTTCTCTCTGGAAACACCATATATTTT. Translation gives CASSADRVLSGNTIYF.

The chain is built from TRBV27 and TRBJ1-4; D unresolved. With 5 bases removed from V and 4 bases from J, the gap between germline ends came to 14 bases. The CDR3 is 15 residues long. The germline CDR1 and CDR2 sequences are MNHEY and SMNVEV (reference sequence). The CDR3 sequence: CASSALPGVNEKLFF. The CDR3 nucleotides read TGTGCCAGCAGTGCGTTACCCGGGGTTAATGAAAAACTGTTTTTT.

The CDR3 here is CASRPSGGTNTGELFF. The CDR3 DNA reads TGTGCCAGCAGGCCGAGCGGGGGGACGAACACCGGGGAGCTGTTTTTT. J is TRBJ2-2 and V is TRBV7-6; 9 bases are a match to TRBD2. The CDR3 is 16 amino acids. Germline values: CDR1 SGHVS, CDR2 FNYEAQ. Trimming at V came to 6 bases and at J to 0 bases, leaving 5 bases not matched to a gene.

The genes are TRBV5-1 and TRBJ2-1; the match to TRBD2 covers 10 bases. Germline V lookup: CDR1 SGHRS, CDR2 YFSETQ. The ends lost 3 bases at V and 13 bases at J; junction bases unmatched: 10. The CDR3 has 14 amino acids. CDR3 in DNA: TGCGCCAGCAGCTATTACTCCGGGACTAGCGATCAGTTCTTC. Translated, it gives CASSYYSGTSDQFF.

The rearrangement joins TRBV27 to TRBJ1-6; D might be TRBD1 (5 bases). V was pared by 5 bases and J by 12 bases, with 14 bases between. CDR3 length: 13 residues. Germline V gives CDR1 MNHEY, CDR2 SMNVEV (reference sequence). CDR3: CASSPQRGGPLHF. In DNA form, the CDR3 reads TGTGCCAGCAGTCCCCAAAGGGGCGGACCCCTCCACTTT.

On this clone: It is unclear where the CDR3 begins or ends on the DNA, so no DNA is shown, and the CDR3 is as TCRdb lists it. The genes are TRBV6-5 and TRBJ2-7; the tabulated D call, TRBD2, remains unverified against the DNA. A total of 15 residues make up the CDR3, ends included. In germline, CDR1 is MNHEY, CDR2 SVGAGI. The CDR3 protein is CASSSSIPRAYEQYF.

The rearrangement joins TRBV19 to TRBJ1-1, with 8 nucleotides matching TRBD1. CDR3 length: 14 residues. The germline gives CDR1 LNHDA, CDR2 SQIVND (reference sequence). V trimming: 5 bases; J trimming: 1 base; junction bases outside the gene matches: 3. CDR3 residues: CASSVGQGNTEAFF. As DNA, the CDR3 is TGTGCCAGTAGTGTCGGACAGGGGAACACTGAAGCTTTCTTT.

The chain employs TRBV27 and TRBJ2-1; the match to TRBD1 covers 9 bases. CDR1 MNHEY and CDR2 SMNVEV come from the germline V gene (reference sequence). CDR3 length equals 17 residues. V lost 4 bases to trimming and J lost 4 bases; unmatched junction nucleotides: 11. The CDR3 loop is CASSSPLRQGGYNEQFF. The CDR3 coding sequence is TGTGCCAGCAGTTCCCCGCTCCGACAGGGGGGGTACAATGAGCAGTTCTTC.

This clone has a handful of counts. The rearrangement uses TRBV6-5 and TRBJ1-2; TRBD1 matches at 9 bases. With V trimmed by 4 bases and J by 4 bases, 7 bases remained unmatched. CDR3 length: 15 amino acids. Germline values: CDR1 MNHEY, CDR2 SVGAGI. CDR3 in amino acids: CASSSGQGPLYGYTF. DNA of the CDR3: TGTGCCAGCAGTTCGGGACAGGGCCCTCTCTATGGCTACACCTTC.

The chain recombines TRBV5-8 with TRBJ1-6; D is perhaps TRBD1 (6 bases). The CDR3 runs to 15 residues. V was pared by 0 bases and J by 7 bases, with 11 bases between. The germline V gene encodes CDR1 SGHTS and CDR2 YDEGEE. For the CDR3, the DNA is TGTGCCAGCAGCTTGGGGACAGCCTCCAATTCACCCCTCCACTTT. This gives the protein CASSLGTASNSPLHF.

This chain joins TRBV19 and TRBJ2-5, with 13 bases lining up with TRBD2. Trimming took 2 bases from V and 3 from J; bases not matched to a gene: 3. Germline assignment: CDR1 LNHDA and CDR2 SQIVND (reference sequence). The CDR3 runs to 16 residues. The chain's CDR3 is CASSITSGGGKETQYF. The CDR3 DNA follows: TGTGCCAGTAGTATAACTAGCGGGGGGGGAAAAGAGACCCAGTACTTC.

The V call is TRBV15, the J call TRBJ1-5, with 8 bases lining up with TRBD1. The CDR3 consists of 17 residues. Germline-derived CDR1 and CDR2 are LNHNV and YYDKDF (reference sequence). V lost 6 bases, J lost 5 bases, and 15 bases stayed unmatched. The CDR3 sequence is CATSKQGGKVSDQPQHF. DNA of the CDR3: TGTGCCACCAGTAAACAGGGGGGGAAGGTTAGTGATCAGCCCCAGCATTTT.

This chain joins TRBV5-1 and TRBJ2-7, with 7 bases that match TRBD2. V gave up 1 base and J gave up 8 bases; unmatched junction bases: 9. The V gene's germline CDR1 is SGHRS and CDR2 YFSETQ. This CDR3 region has 14 residues. The CDR3 here is CASSLREASLQQYF. CDR3 bases: TGCGCCAGCAGCTTGCGGGAGGCCTCCCTCCAGCAGTACTTC.

This chain uses TRBV19 with TRBJ1-1; D is unresolved. The CDR3 length is 14 residues. V lost 5 bases and J 0 bases, leaving 10 bases between the germline ends. Germline CDR1 is LNHDA and CDR2 is SQIVND (reference sequence). CDR3 loop: CASSPFTVNTEAFF. CDR3 DNA sequence: TGTGCCAGTAGTCCCTTTACAGTGAACACTGAAGCTTTCTTT. Based on the CDR3 plus reference TRBV19 and TRBJ1-1, the full variable domain is DGGITQSPKYLFRKEGQNVTLSCEQNLNHDAMYWYRQDPGQGLRLIYYSQIVNDFQKGDIAEGYSVSREKKESFPLTVTSAQKNPTAFYLCASSPFTVNTEAFFGQGTRLTVV.

The chain combines TRBV18 with TRBJ2-1; 7 bases agree with TRBD2. CDR1 is KGHSH, CDR2 LQKENI, per germline. The ends lost 1 base at V and 5 bases at J; junction bases unmatched: 5. This CDR3 is 15 amino acids long. This CDR3 is CASSPRQGGNNEQFF. Written as DNA, the CDR3 is TGTGCCAGCTCACCACGTCAGGGAGGGAACAATGAGCAGTTCTTC.

The chain is built from TRBV28 and TRBJ2-7; 9 bases fit TRBD1. V was clipped by 6 bases and J by 5 bases; unmatched bases: 8. Looked up from germline, CDR1 is MDHEN and CDR2 is SYDVKM. This CDR3 has 14 amino acids. The CDR3 nucleotides read TGTGCCAGCAGCCCCGGGACAGGGCTCAACGAGCAGTACTTC. It codes for CASSPGTGLNEQYF.

The chain has TRBV19 and TRBJ2-1; TRBD2 aligns across 7 bases. CDR3 length: 15 amino acids. Losses at the gene ends were 6 bases for V and 3 bases for J; bases not matched to a gene: 8. From germline, CDR1 is LNHDA and CDR2 SQIVND (reference sequence). This CDR3 is CASSRLAGDYNEQFF. Written as DNA, the CDR3 is TGTGCCAGTAGCCGACTAGCAGGAGACTACAATGAGCAGTTCTTC.

The chain combines TRBV10-3 with TRBJ1-2; 10 nucleotides align to TRBD1. This CDR3 is 13 amino acids long. With V trimmed by 11 bases and J by 3 bases, 6 bases remained unmatched. Per germline, CDR1 ENHRY and CDR2 SYGVKD. The CDR3 DNA reads as TGTGCCTCGAGACAGGGGGCCGACTATGGCTACACCTTC. Its protein product is CASRQGADYGYTF.

The gene calls are TRBV7-9 and TRBJ2-7; 13 positions match TRBD2. Germline V gene sequence: CDR1 SEHNR, CDR2 FQNEAQ (reference sequence). Trimming cost V 4 bases and J 2 bases; bases outside gene matches: 8. The CDR3 sequence is 17 residues long. CDR3 coding DNA: TGTGCCAGCAGCTCCGGGACTAGCGGGGAGTACCCCTACGAGCAGTACTTC. Protein sequence: CASSSGTSGEYPYEQYF.

This rearrangement joins TRBV28 to TRBJ1-5, with 7 bases matching TRBD1. Germline CDR1 is MDHEN and CDR2 is SYDVKM. The trim removed 5 bases at V and 8 bases at J, leaving 6 bases unmatched. The length of the CDR3 is 13 residues. The CDR3 sequence: CASSPQGSKPQHF. The CDR3 DNA reads TGTGCCAGCAGTCCACAGGGGTCGAAGCCCCAGCATTTT.

The chain couples TRBV28 to TRBJ1-1; perhaps TRBD1 as D (6 bases). This CDR3 is 13 amino acids long. CDR1 is MDHEN, CDR2 SYDVKM, per germline. Trimming left V 4 bases short and J 0 bases short, with 6 bases between. Here the CDR3 DNA reads TGTGCCAGCAGTTGGACAGTGAACACTGAAGCTTTCTTT. Translation gives CASSWTVNTEAFF.

The chain joins TRBV7-9 to TRBJ1-3, with a tentative D call TRBD1 (6 bases). The CDR3 loop spans 15 amino acids. The germline V and J ends were trimmed by 6 bases and 7 bases, with 19 bases remaining between them. CDR1 and CDR2 from the germline V gene are SEHNR and FQNEAQ (reference sequence). CDR3: CASSPIAGVGNTIYF. CDR3 in DNA: TGTGCCAGCAGTCCGATCGCAGGGGTTGGTAACACCATATATTTT.

This chain links TRBV6-4 with TRBJ2-3, with 10 positions matching TRBD1. Trimming at V came to 3 bases and at J to 2 bases, leaving 2 bases not matched to a gene. Germline CDR1 MRHNA, CDR2 SNTAGT. The CDR3 sequence is 15 residues long. This CDR3 is CASSETGGNTDTQYF. CDR3 DNA: TGTGCCAGCAGTGAGACAGGGGGCAACACAGATACGCAGTATTTT.

The J gene is TRBJ2-5, the V gene TRBV9, with D unclear. Per the germline V gene, CDR1 is SGDLS and CDR2 is YYNGEE. The CDR3 covers 13 residues. The V and J ends lost 0 bases and 5 bases respectively, with 8 bases between them. The chain's CDR3 is CASSVGHEETQYF. CDR3 DNA: TGTGCCAGCAGCGTAGGTCATGAGGAGACCCAGTACTTC.

The chain recombines TRBV2 with TRBJ1-1, with D maybe TRBD1 (6 bases). V was cut by 7 bases and J by 8 bases, with 14 bases left in between. This CDR3 spans 12 amino acids. The germline gives CDR1 SNHLY, CDR2 FYNNEI. This CDR3 is CASIAQGYEAFF. The CDR3 DNA sequence: TGTGCCAGCATAGCACAGGGCTACGAAGCTTTCTTT.